One and the same sample provided the 27 T cell receptor beta chains below, sequenced in a study of T cell clonality in common variable immunodeficiency. Data came from immunoSEQ multiplex PCR; TCRdb stores just in-frame clones and leaves some out. This set yields tens of thousands of clones and no singletons; the top ten hold about 5.5%. The specimen was peripheral blood mononuclear cells. These receptors were taken from a person aged 18 to 70 in good health.

In its sample, this clone is medium-sized. CDR3 sequence reads: CASSFAGSGELFF. The CDR3 DNA, read in part, is TGTGCCAGCAGCTTCGCGGGATCCGGGGAG. V usage is TRBV7-2 and J usage is TRBJ2-2; D is perhaps TRBD2 (6 bases). The read comes to an end 3 residues before the CDR3 does, leaving the germline J gene to fill in the end. The CDR3 spans 13 residues. In germline, CDR1 is SGHTA, CDR2 FQGNSA. V was cut by 3 bases and J by 6 bases, with 8 bases left in between.

This clone was observed at least ten times. The CDR3 extends 3 residues past the end of the read, so its final part is completed from the germline J gene. The rearrangement uses TRBV7-2 and TRBJ1-1; D gene uncertain. This CDR3 region has 14 residues. The V end was cut by 0 bases, the J end by 2 bases, with 7 bases between. The germline CDR1 and CDR2 sequences are SGHTA and FQGNSA. The CDR3 spells CASSLAAVNTEAFF. Incomplete CDR3 DNA: TGTGCCAGCAGCTTAGCTGCGGTAAACACTGAA.

This clone was seen ten or more times. The read comes to an end 3 residues before the CDR3 does, leaving the germline J gene to fill in the end. The chain uses TRBV7-2 and TRBJ1-5, with 9 nucleotides matching TRBD1. The trim removed 5 bases at V and 8 bases at J, leaving 7 bases unmatched. The CDR3 has 14 residues. CDR1 is SGHTA and CDR2 is FQGNSA in the germline V gene. The covered CDR3 bases are TGTGCCAGCAGCCGGGACAGGGCTACGGAGCCC. Its protein product is CASSRDRATEP. In full, the CDR3 reads CASSRDRATEPQHF.

This clone was observed many times. Here the CDR3 reads CASSIELAGEGDTQYF. The CDR3 bases that were read are TGTGCCAGTAGTATAGAGCTAGCGGGAGAGGGAGATACG. The chain links TRBV19 to TRBJ2-3; 10 bases align to TRBD2. The read stops 3 residues short of the end of the CDR3; the missing end is completed from the germline J gene. Unmatched junction bases numbered 5, after V lost 0 bases and J lost 5 bases. Germline V gives CDR1 LNHDA, CDR2 SQIVND (reference sequence). The CDR3 is 16 amino acids.

This clone was seen many times. The read terminates 3 residues ahead of where the CDR3 ends, so the germline J gene completes it. The rearrangement uses TRBV2 and TRBJ2-3, with D unresolved. There are 14 residues in the CDR3. The germline V gene has CDR1 SNHLY and CDR2 FYNNEI. V lost 3 bases to trimming and J lost 2 bases, with 9 bases between them. The sequenced CDR3 bases are TGTGCCAGCAGTGATTTCAGAGACACAGATACG. Protein: CASSDFRDTDT. In full, the CDR3 reads CASSDFRDTDTQYF.

The sample holds many counts of this clone. The read ends 3 residues early relative to the CDR3; the germline J gene fills the gap. This rearrangement joins TRBV6-2 or TRBV6-3 to TRBJ1-3; D perhaps matches TRBD1 (5 bases). Trimming stripped 2 bases from V and 2 bases from J, with 10 bases between. Germline values: CDR1 MNHEY, CDR2 SVGEGT. The CDR3 length is 15 residues. Incomplete CDR3 DNA: TGTGCCAGCAGTTACAGCGGGGGAACTGGAAACACC. Translated, it gives CASSYSGGTGNT. The whole CDR3 reads CASSYSGGTGNTIYF.

This clone came up many times. The read stops 3 residues short of the end of the CDR3; the missing end is completed from the germline J gene. The rearrangement joins TRBV19 to TRBJ2-2, with D perhaps matching TRBD1 (5 bases). The V and J ends lost 2 bases and 0 bases respectively, with 10 bases between them. CDR1 is LNHDA and CDR2 is SQIVND in the germline V gene (reference sequence). The CDR3 extends over 16 amino acids. The DNA read from the CDR3 is TGTGCCAGTAGTATACTGACAGACCCGAACACCGGGGAG. Protein: CASSILTDPNTGE. The full CDR3 reads CASSILTDPNTGELFF.

As for this clone: The missing CDR3 end, 3 residues past where the read stops, is filled in from the germline J gene. V usage is TRBV10-2 and J usage is TRBJ2-3; 11 bases are a match to TRBD2. V lost 5 bases and J lost 1; bases outside the gene matches: 11. The CDR3 has 18 residues. Germline values: CDR1 WSHSY, CDR2 SAAADI. CDR3 DNA, as far as it was read: TGCGCCAGCAGTCGGGGTATTAGCGGGAGGGCCGGCACAGATACG. Its translation is CASSRGISGRAGTDT. The whole CDR3 reads CASSRGISGRAGTDTQYF.

This clone showed up many times. The junction shows a germline mismatch at one end, possibly a read error. The sequence runs out 3 residues before the end of the CDR3; the remainder is reconstructed from the germline J gene. This chain connects TRBV4-2 to TRBJ2-7, with D hard to call. Germline lookup yields CDR1 LGHNA and CDR2 YNFKEQ. The CDR3 length is 15 residues. The part of the CDR3 DNA that was read is TGCGCCAGCAGCCAAGATTGGTCGGTCGACTACGAG. Its translation: CASSQDWSVDYE. The entire CDR3 reads CASSQDWSVDYEQYF.

Only a few counts were recorded for this clone. The CDR3: CASSTGGVSNQPQHF. The CDR3 DNA, read in part, is TGTGCCAGTAGCACCGGAGGGGTTAGCAATCAGCCC. V is TRBV19 and J is TRBJ1-5, with D maybe TRBD1 (5 bases). The read terminates 3 residues ahead of where the CDR3 ends, so the germline J gene completes it. The V end lost 6 bases, the J end lost 0 bases, and 12 bases lay between the germline ends. The CDR3 runs 15 residues. Germline CDR1 reads LNHDA; CDR2 reads SQIVND (reference sequence).

This clone was seen many times. CDR3 DNA (partial): TGTGCCACCCTTGGTATAGCTGTCGATACG. Translation: CATLGIAVDT. In full, the CDR3 reads CATLGIAVDTQYF. This chain joins TRBV19 and TRBJ2-3, with D hard to call. Read data end 3 residues before the CDR3 end; the end is taken from the germline J gene. The CDR3 spans 13 residues. Per the germline V gene, CDR1 is LNHDA and CDR2 is SQIVND (reference sequence). Trimming left V 10 bases short and J 6 bases short, with 17 bases between.

This clone was recorded at least ten times. The read ends 3 residues early relative to the CDR3; the germline J gene fills the gap. This chain connects TRBV29-1 to TRBJ2-7, with D possibly matching TRBD1 (5 bases). The germline V gene has CDR1 SQVTM and CDR2 ANQGSEA. Trimming shortened V by 4 bases and J by 4 bases, and 14 bases separated the two germline ends. The CDR3 length is 13 residues. The CDR3 protein is CSVARFDRYEQYF. The CDR3 bases that were read are TGCAGCGTTGCCCGCTTCGACAGATACGAG.

This clone appeared many times. The DNA read from the CDR3 is TGTGCCTGCTGGACAGGGGGGACGTATGGC. Amino acid sequence: CACWTGGTYG. In full, the CDR3 reads CACWTGGTYGYTF. The V call is TRBV30, the J call TRBJ1-2; 10 bases line up with TRBD1. The CDR3 end falls 3 residues outside the read, so it is completed with the germline J gene. The germline gives CDR1 GTSNPN, CDR2 SVGIG (reference sequence). V gave up 6 bases and J gave up 5 bases; unmatched junction bases: 6. CDR3 size: 13 residues.

Ten or more counts support this clone. The CDR3 end lies 3 residues beyond the end of the read and is filled in from the germline J gene. The chain has TRBV12-3 or TRBV12-4 and TRBJ2-7; TRBD2 agrees at 8 bases. Unmatched junction bases numbered 2, after V lost 3 bases and J lost 1 base. The CDR3 runs to 14 residues. CDR3 in amino acids: CASSFGGGSYEQYF. The CDR3 DNA, read in part, is TGTGCCAGCAGTTTTGGCGGGGGGTCCTACGAG.

This clone came up a few times. The read halts 3 residues ahead of the CDR3 end, with the missing end drawn from the germline J gene. This chain links TRBV5-1 with TRBJ2-7, with 7 bases fitting TRBD2. Per the germline V gene, CDR1 is SGHRS and CDR2 is YFSETQ. Germline trimming cut 0 bases from V and 4 bases from J; bases unmatched to any gene: 7. This CDR3 has 15 amino acids. Partial CDR3 DNA: TGCGCCAGCAGCTTGGGCGGGAGCGGATCATACGAG. Amino acids: CASSLGGSGSYE. The CDR3 in its entirety is CASSLGGSGSYEQYF.

Many counts were recorded for this clone. The read is 3 residues too short to cover the CDR3 end, so that end is filled in from the germline J gene. The gene calls are TRBV10-3 and TRBJ2-7, with 8 bases identical to TRBD2. There are 12 residues in the CDR3. V shed 8 bases, J shed 2 bases, and the junction held 2 bases outside the gene matches. Germline CDR1 reads ENHRY; CDR2 reads SYGVKD. The sequenced part of the CDR3 DNA is TGTGCCATCCGGACTAGCCCCTACGAG. This codes for CAIRTSPYE. The whole CDR3 sequence is CAIRTSPYEQYF.

This clone was picked up many times. The CDR3 goes on 3 residues after the read ends, and that part is filled in from the germline J gene. The chain combines TRBV5-4 with TRBJ2-5; 8 bases align to TRBD1. Germline trimming cut 1 base from V and 5 bases from J; bases unmatched to any gene: 7. The length of the CDR3 is 15 residues. Germline-derived CDR1 and CDR2 are SGHNT and YYREEE (reference sequence). The CDR3 DNA, read in part, is TGTGCCAGCAGCTTGTCCAGGGGGCGCGGGGAGACC. Translation gives CASSLSRGRGET. The entire CDR3 protein is CASSLSRGRGETQYF.

This clone was found many times. The observed sequence ends 3 residues before the CDR3 terminus, with the missing tail filled in from the germline J gene. The chain recombines TRBV29-1 with TRBJ2-1; 8 nucleotides match TRBD2. The CDR3 is 16 amino acids. After removal of 0 bases from V and 5 bases from J, the junction contained 9 bases not matched to a gene. Germline lookup yields CDR1 SQVTM and CDR2 ANQGSEA. The CDR3 is CSVEERASGSDNEQFF. The part of the CDR3 DNA that was read is TGCAGCGTTGAAGAACGAGCCAGCGGGAGTGACAATGAG.

In its sample, this clone was seen many times. From the germline J gene comes the end of the CDR3, since the read stops 3 residues before it. V is TRBV20-1 and J is TRBJ2-5; 10 nucleotides agree with TRBD2. The CDR3 contains 15 residues. Germline-derived CDR1 and CDR2 are DFQATT and SNEGSKA (reference sequence). The ends lost 6 bases at V and 2 bases at J; junction bases unmatched: 9. CDR3 DNA, as far as it was read: TGCAGTGCGCTTAGAGCGGGAGGGCCTCAAGAGACC. Translating it yields CSALRAGGPQET. The whole CDR3 reads CSALRAGGPQETQYF.

This clone was picked up many times. From the germline J gene comes the end of the CDR3, since the read stops 3 residues before it. The chain has TRBV2 and TRBJ1-6, with TRBD1 matching 8 bases. Germline CDR1 reads SNHLY; CDR2 reads FYNNEI. V shed 0 bases and J 7 bases; nucleotides not matched to a gene: 2. This CDR3 spans 15 amino acids. CDR3 residues: CASSEADRANSPLHF. The CDR3 DNA, read in part, is TGTGCCAGCAGTGAAGCGGACAGGGCCAATTCACCC. Supplemented by reference TRBV2 and TRBJ1-6, the full variable domain reads EPEVTQTPSHQVTQMGQEVILRCVPISNHLYFYWYRQILGQKVEFLVSFYNNEISEKSEIFDDQFSVERPDGSNFTLKIRSTKLEDSAMYFCASSEADRANSPLHFGNGTRLTVT.

Ten or more counts support this clone. The read terminates 3 residues ahead of where the CDR3 ends, so the germline J gene completes it. V is TRBV18 and J is TRBJ1-1; TRBD1 is a possible D gene (6 bases). Germline assignment: CDR1 KGHSH and CDR2 LQKENI. The CDR3 loop spans 13 amino acids. The V end lost 2 bases, the J end lost 6 bases, and 10 bases lay between the germline ends. The CDR3 bases that were read are TGTGCCAGCTCACCAACAGGGTTACCTGAA. This sequence encodes CASSPTGLPE. The whole CDR3 region reads CASSPTGLPEAFF.

This clone was picked up many times. The read comes to an end 3 residues before the CDR3 does, leaving the germline J gene to fill in the end. The chain couples TRBV12-3 or TRBV12-4 to TRBJ2-3; 7 nucleotides agree with TRBD2. Trimming removed 2 bases from V and 4 bases from J; junction bases left unmatched: 9. The CDR3 is 16 residues long. CDR3 protein: CASSLNGLVASDTQYF. Incomplete CDR3 DNA: TGTGCCAGCAGTTTAAATGGACTAGTGGCATCAGATACG.

This clone was detected ten times or more. The junction departs from the called germline gene at one end, perhaps through a read error. The CDR3 extends 3 residues past the end of the read, so its final part is completed from the germline J gene. The chain employs TRBV4-2 and TRBJ2-3; 10 bases align to TRBD1. Germline loops: CDR1 LGHNA, CDR2 YNFKEQ. CDR3 length equals 16 residues. The CDR3 here is CASSFGTGASTDTQYF. CDR3 bases read: TGCGCCAGCAGCTTCGGGACAGGGGCTAGCACAGATACG.

This clone has at least ten counts. The missing CDR3 end, 3 residues past where the read stops, is filled in from the germline J gene. This sequence joins TRBV5-1 and TRBJ2-5; unclear D gene. The germline V and J ends were trimmed by 1 base and 5 bases, with 9 bases remaining between them. Germline assignment: CDR1 SGHRS and CDR2 YFSETQ. The CDR3 has 13 amino acids. The CDR3 region is CASSLRTRETQYF. Incomplete CDR3 DNA: TGCGCCAGCAGCTTGCGTACCCGGGAGACC.

Many counts were recorded for this clone. The DNA ends 3 residues before the CDR3 does, and the rest of the CDR3 is filled in from the germline J gene. The chain employs TRBV13 and TRBJ1-2, with D uncertain. In germline, CDR1 is PRHDT, CDR2 FYEKMQ (reference sequence). V lost 2 bases and J 4 bases, leaving 14 bases between the germline ends. The CDR3 length is 15 residues. The CDR3 DNA, read in part, is TGTGCCAGCAGCTTAAGGGCGCTTTCTACCTATGGC. It encodes CASSLRALSTYG. The whole CDR3 protein is CASSLRALSTYGYTF.

This clone was counted many times. The missing CDR3 end, 3 residues past where the read stops, is filled in from the germline J gene. The rearrangement joins TRBV7-9 to TRBJ1-1; D is unclear. This CDR3 has 14 amino acids. V was clipped by 4 bases and J by 0 bases, with 9 bases between them. Per germline, CDR1 SEHNR and CDR2 FQNEAQ (reference sequence). CDR3 residues: CASSSYQLNTEAFF. The part of the CDR3 DNA that was read is TGTGCCAGCAGCTCCTACCAATTGAACACTGAA.

Ten or more counts support this clone. The CDR3 goes on 3 residues after the read ends, and that part is filled in from the germline J gene. The chain joins TRBV12-5 to TRBJ2-2; no clear D gene. The CDR3 contains 15 residues. V was cut by 0 bases and J by 0 bases, with 5 bases left in between. Germline CDR1 LGHNT, CDR2 FRNRAP. The CDR3 DNA, read in part, is TGTGCTAGTGGTTTGGTAACATCGAACACCGGGGAG. It encodes CASGLVTSNTGE. The whole CDR3 reads CASGLVTSNTGELFF.